The 31 T cell receptor beta chains given below trace back to one sample, sequenced in a study of regulatory T cells in long-lasting Graves disease. Building the TCR beta libraries relied on iRepertoire HTBI primers, and CDR3 regions underwent Arm-PCR. TCRdb re-called the multiplex PCR reads through MiXCR, storing one row per CDR3 protein. The profile shows 500,000 or so distinct CDR3 sequences, roughly 17% of them singletons. Time point denoted: newly diagnosed GD, antithyroid drugs for less than 3 months. From PBMCs, RNA was extracted and then used to make the TCR library. A further study also used this sample, focusing on T cells in Graves' hyperthyroidism and ophthalmopathy.

The sequencing used peripheral blood mononuclear cells (PBMCs), collected at new diagnosis, from a patient treated with antithyroid drugs. These TCRs come from a man aged 40-50 years with Graves disease.

This clonotype was seen a few times. This rearrangement joins TRBV29-1 to TRBJ2-7; 9 positions match TRBD1. V was pared by 6 bases and J by 2 bases, with 11 bases of the junction left unmatched. CDR3 length equals 15 residues. The germline V gene encodes CDR1 SQVTM and CDR2 ANQGSEA. This CDR3 is CSVVPGQGSPYEQYF. The CDR3 DNA is TGCAGCGTAGTACCTGGACAGGGGTCACCCTACGAGCAGTACTTC.

This clonotype showed up many times. The chain employs TRBV12-5 and TRBJ2-1; D ambiguous. The V end lost 5 bases, the J end lost 9 bases, and 17 bases lay between the germline ends. This CDR3 is built from 14 residues. The V gene's germline CDR1 is LGHNT and CDR2 FRNRAP. The CDR3 coding sequence is TGTGCTAGTGGTCCTACCTCCCTCCAGACTGAGCAGTTCTTC. Translated, it gives CASGPTSLQTEQFF. The whole variable domain, remainder taken from reference TRBV12-5 and TRBJ2-1, is DARVTQTPRHKVTEMGQEVTMRCQPILGHNTVFWYRQTMMQGLELLAYFRNRAPLDDSGMPKDRFSAEMPDATLATLKIQPSEPRDSAVYFCASGPTSLQTEQFFGPGTRLTVL.

The rearrangement uses TRBV19 and TRBJ2-2; 9 bases line up with TRBD2. Trimming cost V 0 bases and J 5 bases; bases outside gene matches: 7. Germline CDR1 and CDR2: LNHDA and SQIVND (reference sequence). The CDR3 runs to 17 residues. The CDR3 bases are TGTGCCAGTAGTATAGATGAACTAGCGGGTTTAACCGGGGAGCTGTTTTTT. Its protein is CASSIDELAGLTGELFF. Supplemented by reference TRBV19 and TRBJ2-2, the full variable domain reads DGGITQSPKYLFRKEGQNVTLSCEQNLNHDAMYWYRQDPGQGLRLIYYSQIVNDFQKGDIAEGYSVSREKKESFPLTVTSAQKNPTAFYLCASSIDELAGLTGELFFGEGSRLTVL.

This clonotype was seen at least ten times. The chain joins TRBV30 to TRBJ2-3; 10 positions match TRBD2. The length of the CDR3 is 16 residues. Germline V gene lookup returns CDR1 GTSNPN and CDR2 SVGIG (reference sequence). The J segment lost 6 bases and the V segment lost 0 bases, leaving 9 bases of the junction unmatched. Here the CDR3 reads CAWSVGVASGGDTQYF. The CDR3 bases are TGTGCCTGGAGTGTGGGGGTGGCTAGCGGGGGTGATACGCAGTATTTT.

This clonotype was detected many times. The gene calls are TRBV11-3 and TRBJ2-3; weak D call: TRBD2 (5 bases). In germline, CDR1 is SGHNT, CDR2 YENEEA. The CDR3 loop spans 20 amino acids. Trimming removed 3 bases from V and 5 bases from J, with 30 bases in between. CDR3 coding DNA: TGTGCCAGCAGCTTGTTCGGGGAACCCCCACCGGATGGCCCTAGAGATACGCAGTATTTT. It yields the protein CASSLFGEPPPDGPRDTQYF.

CDR3 DNA: TGTGCCAGCAGCCACCGGGACAGGGTCGTTGGCGAGCAGTACTTC. Encoded protein: CASSHRDRVVGEQYF. The V call is TRBV7-9, the J call TRBJ2-7, with TRBD1 matching 9 bases. The ends lost 5 bases at V and 6 bases at J; junction bases unmatched: 11. This CDR3 region has 15 residues. The V gene's germline CDR1 is SEHNR and CDR2 FQNEAQ (reference sequence).

The gene calls are TRBV11-2 and TRBJ2-3; unclear D gene. Germline loops: CDR1 SGHAT, CDR2 FQNNGV. Between the trimmed V and J ends, which lost 4 bases and 5 bases, there was a span of 13 bases. The CDR3 runs 14 residues. The CDR3 spells CASSSRYRLDTQYF. CDR3 bases: TGTGCCAGCAGCTCGAGGTACAGATTAGATACGCAGTATTTT.

At least ten counts were recorded for this clonotype. The J gene is TRBJ1-2, the V gene TRBV2; 7 nucleotides line up with TRBD1. This CDR3 is built from 14 residues. Per germline, CDR1 SNHLY and CDR2 FYNNEI. With 6 bases clipped from V and 5 bases from J, the junction kept 9 bases outside the gene matches. CDR3 in DNA: TGTGCCAGCAGCTCGACAGGGTCGGCTTATGGCTACACCTTC. Its translation: CASSSTGSAYGYTF.

This chain uses TRBV20-1 with TRBJ2-1; 10 bases agree with TRBD2. CDR1 is DFQATT and CDR2 is SNEGSKA in the germline V gene (reference sequence). V lost 3 bases to trimming and J lost 0 bases; unmatched junction nucleotides: 5. This CDR3 is built from 16 residues. CDR3 residues: CSASKASGSSYNEQFF. The CDR3 DNA reads TGCAGTGCTAGTAAGGCTAGCGGGAGCTCCTACAATGAGCAGTTCTTC.

This clonotype was counted at least ten times. The chain is built from TRBV20-1 and TRBJ2-1; D may be TRBD2 (5 bases). The V end was cut by 5 bases, the J end by 9 bases, with 14 bases between. The germline CDR1 and CDR2 sequences are DFQATT and SNEGSKA (reference sequence). CDR3 length equals 12 residues. Written as DNA, the CDR3 is TGCAGTGCTCCGGTGGCTAGCATTGAGCAGTTCTTC. Amino acids: CSAPVASIEQFF.

The table lists this clonotype with many counts. The chain carries TRBV12-3 or TRBV12-4 and TRBJ2-3; D not resolved. V lost 3 bases and J 3 bases, leaving 10 bases between the germline ends. This CDR3 region has 14 residues. CDR3 residues: CASSFQVSTDTQYF. For the CDR3, the DNA is TGTGCCAGCAGTTTTCAGGTATCAACAGATACGCAGTATTTT.

This clonotype was picked up a small number of times. Written as DNA, the CDR3 is TGTGCCAGCTCACCTCAGGAATTCGGGCCCGGTGAAGCTTTCTTT. Translating gives CASSPQEFGPGEAFF. The genes are TRBV18 and TRBJ1-1; D remains unclear. Germline loops: CDR1 KGHSH, CDR2 LQKENI. CDR3 length equals 15 residues. V lost 3 bases and J lost 7, with 18 bases in between.

Regarding this clonotype: Since a much larger clone is just one base distant, this may be a read error. This chain connects TRBV5-1 to TRBJ1-1; D may be TRBD1 (5 bases). The CDR3 spans 14 residues. Germline V gene data show CDR1 as SGHRS and CDR2 as YFSETQ. In DNA form, the CDR3 reads TGCGCCAGCAGCAAGGAGATTGAGGGGTCTGAATCTTTCTTT. Translated: CASSKEIEGSESFF.

This clonotype was observed a few times. The chain couples TRBV12-3 or TRBV12-4 to TRBJ2-7; D is possibly TRBD2 (6 bases). V was cut by 2 bases and J by 0 bases, with 11 bases left in between. The CDR3 extends over 15 amino acids. The CDR3 bases are TGTGCCAGCAGTTTACGACGGGGGAGCTCCTACGAGCAGTACTTC. Its protein is CASSLRRGSSYEQYF.

The table lists this clonotype with many counts. The chain uses TRBV7-9 and TRBJ2-1; 13 positions agree with TRBD2. J lost 6 bases, V lost 6 bases, and 5 bases had no gene match. There are 15 residues in the CDR3. CDR1 is SEHNR, CDR2 FQNEAQ, per germline (reference sequence). CDR3 residues: CASRWTSGSGNEQFF. CDR3 sequence (DNA): TGTGCCAGCAGATGGACTAGCGGGAGCGGCAATGAGCAGTTCTTC.

This clonotype was seen many times. This rearrangement joins TRBV20-1 to TRBJ2-5; 11 bases map to TRBD2. The CDR3 loop spans 15 amino acids. Germline CDR1 and CDR2: DFQATT and SNEGSKA (reference sequence). Trimming at V came to 3 bases and at J to 5 bases, leaving 8 bases not matched to a gene. The CDR3 protein is CSASPLAGGGETQYF. The CDR3 nucleotides read TGCAGTGCTAGCCCCTTAGCGGGAGGGGGGGAGACCCAGTACTTC.

This clonotype was picked up a small number of times. The rearrangement joins TRBV20-1 to TRBJ1-2; D remains unclear. The CDR3 totals 15 residues. Germline loops: CDR1 DFQATT, CDR2 SNEGSKA (reference sequence). Between the trimmed V and J ends, which lost 0 bases and 0 bases, there was a span of 11 bases. CDR3 DNA sequence: TGCAGTGCTAGAGATCTTGGGCGGCCTAACTATGGCTACACCTTC. This codes for CSARDLGRPNYGYTF.

This clonotype was observed at least ten times. The genes are TRBV7-7 and TRBJ2-7, with 7 bases lining up with TRBD1. With V trimmed by 5 bases and J by 0 bases, 4 bases remained unmatched. The CDR3 extends over 14 amino acids. Germline values: CDR1 SSHAT, CDR2 FNYEAQ (reference sequence). This CDR3 reads CASSRDRSSYEQYF. DNA for the CDR3: TGTGCCAGCAGCAGGGACAGATCCTCCTACGAGCAGTACTTC.

This clonotype was seen many times. The chain is built from TRBV28 and TRBJ2-7; 7 bases fit TRBD1. CDR3 length: 14 residues. Germline V CDR1 and CDR2: MDHEN, SYDVKM. Germline trimming cut 5 bases from V and 4 bases from J; bases unmatched to any gene: 8. The CDR3 protein is CASSVGTALYEQYF. CDR3 coding DNA: TGTGCCAGCAGTGTGGGGACAGCTCTTTACGAGCAGTACTTC.

This clonotype was seen ten or more times. The chain is built from TRBV11-2 and TRBJ2-2, with 8 bases identical to TRBD1. Losses at the gene ends were 2 bases for V and 0 bases for J; bases not matched to a gene: 8. The CDR3 consists of 18 residues. From germline, CDR1 is SGHAT and CDR2 FQNNGV. CDR3 in amino acids: CASSLQGADSANTGELFF. As DNA, the CDR3 is TGTGCCAGCAGCTTACAGGGGGCGGATTCCGCGAACACCGGGGAGCTGTTTTTT. The full variable domain, with the rest looked up from reference TRBV11-2 and TRBJ2-2, is EAGVAQSPRYKIIEKRQSVAFWCNPISGHATLYWYQQILGQGPKLLIQFQNNGVVDDSQLPKDRFSAERLKGVDSTLKIQPAKLEDSAVYLCASSLQGADSANTGELFFGEGSRLTVL.

The CDR3 region is CATRTENNEQFF. In DNA form, the CDR3 reads TGTGCCACTCGGACGGAGAACAATGAGCAGTTCTTC. The rearrangement uses TRBV10-3 and TRBJ2-1; no clear D gene. V was trimmed by 10 bases and J by 5 bases, leaving 12 bases between them. Germline V gene data show CDR1 as ENHRY and CDR2 as SYGVKD. The CDR3 length is 12 residues.

This clonotype was recorded many times. The genes are TRBV3-1 and TRBJ2-7; D remains unclear. The CDR3 loop spans 13 amino acids. The germline CDR1 and CDR2 sequences are LGHDT and YNNKEL (reference sequence). V was pared by 1 base and J by 4 bases, with 8 bases between. The CDR3, as DNA: TGTGCCAGCAGCCAAGGCCAACAATACGAGCAGTACTTC. As protein: CASSQGQQYEQYF.

This clonotype was seen just once. The V gene is TRBV25-1, the J gene TRBJ2-3; 7 bases line up with TRBD2. The CDR3 has 16 residues. V lost 4 bases to trimming and J lost 5 bases; unmatched junction nucleotides: 12. Looked up from germline, CDR1 is MGHDK and CDR2 is SYGVNS. DNA for the CDR3: TGTGCCAGCAGTGCCCTCGGGGCGGGAGAAATAGATACGCAGTATTTT. Its translation: CASSALGAGEIDTQYF.

This clonotype was detected once. A single base is all that separates this from a far larger clone, so a read error is likely. This chain joins TRBV2 and TRBJ2-7, with 10 positions matching TRBD1. From germline, CDR1 is SNHLY and CDR2 FYNNEI. CDR3 length: 14 residues. CDR3 in amino acids: CASSLGQGTYEQHF. The CDR3 DNA reads as TGTGCCAGCAGCCTGGGACAGGGGACTTACGAGCAGCACTTC.

This clonotype was counted ten times or more. The J gene is TRBJ2-5, the V gene TRBV2; TRBD1 agrees at 11 bases. The germline V gene encodes CDR1 SNHLY and CDR2 FYNNEI. The CDR3 length is 15 residues. After removal of 5 bases from V and 3 bases from J, the junction contained 5 bases not matched to a gene. Here the CDR3 DNA reads TGTGCCAGCAGTTATCCGGGACAGGGGGAAGAGACCCAGTACTTC. Protein: CASSYPGQGEETQYF.

This clonotype has a count of ten or more. The genes are TRBV28 and TRBJ2-5; TRBD2 might be the D (6 bases). CDR1 is MDHEN, CDR2 SYDVKM, per germline. The CDR3 is made up of 12 amino acids. V was cut by 6 bases and J by 1 base, with 6 bases left in between. CDR3 sequence (DNA): TGTGCCAGCAGGGAGGGCCAAGAGACCCAGTACTTC. This encodes CASREGQETQYF.

This clonotype came up a few times. The chain joins TRBV7-9 to TRBJ2-1; TRBD2 agrees at 9 bases. The CDR3 extends over 17 amino acids. V lost 5 bases, J lost 3 bases, and 11 bases stayed unmatched. Germline V lookup: CDR1 SEHNR, CDR2 FQNEAQ (reference sequence). The CDR3 sequence: CASSDDLAGESYNEQFF. Here the CDR3 DNA reads TGTGCCAGCAGCGATGACTTAGCGGGAGAGAGCTACAATGAGCAGTTCTTC.

The CDR3 bases are TGCAGCGTTGAGGGACAGGGCTACAATGAGCAGTTCTTC. Amino acids: CSVEGQGYNEQFF. The chain is built from TRBV29-1 and TRBJ2-1, with TRBD1 identical over 9 bases. V dropped 3 bases and J dropped 3; count of bases not matched to a gene: 0. The length of the CDR3 is 13 residues. CDR1 is SQVTM, CDR2 ANQGSEA, per germline.

This clonotype was counted only a few times. This chain connects TRBV12-5 to TRBJ1-5; D uncertain. The CDR3 contains 13 residues. Trimming left V 5 bases short and J 1 base short, with 6 bases between. The germline V gene has CDR1 LGHNT and CDR2 FRNRAP. The CDR3: CASGGWSNQPQHF. Here the CDR3 DNA reads TGTGCTAGTGGTGGCTGGAGCAATCAGCCCCAGCATTTT. Filled out from reference TRBV12-5 and TRBJ1-5, the complete variable domain reads DARVTQTPRHKVTEMGQEVTMRCQPILGHNTVFWYRQTMMQGLELLAYFRNRAPLDDSGMPKDRFSAEMPDATLATLKIQPSEPRDSAVYFCASGGWSNQPQHFGDGTRLSIL.

There are a few counts of this clonotype. V is TRBV29-1 and J is TRBJ2-3, with 10 bases that match TRBD2. The V gene's germline CDR1 is SQVTM and CDR2 ANQGSEA. The CDR3 contains 15 residues. Trimming cost V 4 bases and J 1 base; bases outside gene matches: 5. CDR3 bases: TGCAGCGTTGCAGGGCTAGCGGGAGGCACAGATACGCAGTATTTT. This gives the protein CSVAGLAGGTDTQYF.

The V call is TRBV5-1, the J call TRBJ2-2; D unclear. The ends were cut back, 4 bases at V and 6 bases at J, with 10 bases in the middle. CDR3 length equals 13 residues. CDR1 is SGHRS, CDR2 YFSETQ, per germline. CDR3 nucleotide sequence: TGCGCCAGCAGCGAGACTCCTCCCGGGGAGCTGTTTTTT. Its protein product is CASSETPPGELFF.